This is a list of T cell receptor beta chains from one sample in a study of T cell responses to AZD1222 COVID-19 vaccine. Sequencing used immunoSEQ multiplex PCR; TCRdb keeps in-frame clones, though not all of them. The table records 150,000 or so clones, roughly 90% of them present only once. The sample here was peripheral blood, taken 28 days after the second AZD1222 dose. The receptors come from an adult who received the AZD1222 COVID-19 vaccine. CDR3s include the opening cysteine and the closing phenylalanine or tryptophan. A D gene is named only where the DNA matches it firmly. Clone size, where shown, is once, few, many, or a class for clones that have expanded.

TRBV7-6	TRBJ1-5	.	.	CASSLDGIQPQHF	TGTGCCAGCAGCTTAGACGGGATTCAGCCCCAGCATTTT
TRBV30	TRBJ2-7	.	once	CAWSYRYEQYF	TGTGCCTGGAGTTACCGTTACGAGCAGTACTTC
TRBV5-4	TRBJ1-2	TRBD1	.	CASSSDRGLGGYTF	TGTGCCAGCAGCTCGGACAGGGGGCTAGGAGGCTACACCTTC
TRBV6-6	TRBJ2-7	TRBD2	.	CASSYSTAGGPSGQYF	TGTGCCAGCAGTTACTCTACGGCGGGAGGACCGTCGGGGCAGTACTTC
TRBV4-1	TRBJ1-2	.	.	CASSQDRTDHGYTF	TGCGCCAGCAGCCAAGATAGGACGGACCATGGCTACACCTTC
TRBV5-8	TRBJ2-1	TRBD2	once	CASSSGTRFNEQFF	TGTGCCAGCAGCTCCGGGACTAGGTTTAATGAGCAGTTCTTC
TRBV4-1	TRBJ1-5	.	.	CASSQDLGGANQPQHF	TGCGCCAGCAGCCAAGATCTGGGGGGGGCTAATCAGCCCCAGCATTTT
TRBV6-5	TRBJ1-5	.	.	CASSSTDNQPQHF	TGTGCCAGCAGTTCGACAGACAATCAGCCCCAGCATTTT
TRBV9	TRBJ2-3	TRBD2	.	CASSEVRGSTDTQYF	TGTGCCAGCAGCGAAGTGCGGGGGAGCACAGATACGCAGTATTTT
TRBV19	TRBJ2-1	.	.	CASSRPYLVFEQFF	TGTGCCAGTAGTCGCCCCTACCTAGTTTTTGAGCAGTTCTTC
TRBV5-6	TRBJ1-1	.	few	CASSPLRGNTEAFF	TGTGCCAGCAGCCCGCTCCGCGGGAACACTGAAGCTTTCTTT
TRBV29-1	TRBJ2-7	.	.	CSVVEGGRVYEQYF	TGCAGCGTTGTTGAGGGGGGACGGGTCTACGAGCAGTACTTC
TRBV2	TRBJ2-7	TRBD2	.	CASGTRRVEQYF	TGTGCCAGCGGGACTAGGCGCGTGGAGCAGTACTTC
TRBV27	TRBJ2-2	TRBD2	.	CASSLGTSTGELFF	TGTGCCAGCAGTCTGGGGACTAGCACCGGGGAGCTGTTTTTT
TRBV5-1	TRBJ1-2	TRBD1	.	CASSLEGAGNYGYTF	TGCGCCAGCAGCTTGGAGGGGGCGGGGAACTATGGCTACACCTTC
TRBV9	TRBJ1-2	.	.	CASSVGPESDGYTF	TGTGCCAGCAGCGTAGGTCCAGAATCTGATGGCTACACCTTC
TRBV6-4	TRBJ2-1	TRBD2	.	CASSEGTSGYNEQFF	TGTGCCAGCAGTGAGGGGACTAGCGGGTACAATGAGCAGTTCTTC
TRBV6-5	TRBJ1-6	TRBD1	.	CASSSDRDDPLHF	TGTGCCAGCAGTTCCGACAGGGATGATCCCCTCCACTTT
TRBV2	TRBJ1-1	.	.	CAREDAEAFF	TGTGCCAGAGAAGACGCTGAAGCTTTCTTT
TRBV27	TRBJ1-2	TRBD1	.	CASSKTRDRGMSIYGYTF	TGTGCCAGCAGTAAGACCCGGGACAGGGGAATGAGTATTTATGGCTACACCTTC
TRBV30	TRBJ1-6	.	.	CAWSRGLSAGTNSPLHF	TGTGCCTGGAGTAGAGGTCTCTCTGCCGGGACTAATTCACCCCTCCACTTT
TRBV3-1/TRBV3-2	TRBJ1-2	TRBD1	once	CASSQMQGARGIGYTF	TGTGCCAGCAGCCAGATGCAGGGGGCGAGGGGGATAGGCTACACCTTC
TRBV30	TRBJ1-1	.	many	CAWNGIPNTEAFF	TGTGCCTGGAACGGGATCCCGAACACTGAAGCTTTCTTT
TRBV5-6	TRBJ2-1	.	.	CASSLVATGLEQFF	TGTGCCAGCAGCTTGGTGGCTACGGGGCTTGAGCAGTTCTTC
TRBV6-5	TRBJ1-2	.	once	CASSYTVNYGYTF	TGTGCCAGCAGTTACACGGTAAACTATGGCTACACCTTC
TRBV18	TRBJ1-1	.	.	CASSPAGGQPEAFF	TGTGCCAGCTCACCAGCCGGTGGCCAGCCTGAAGCTTTCTTT
TRBV4-1	TRBJ1-3	.	.	CASSPTRGSRVLERGNTIYF	TGCGCCAGCAGCCCGACCCGTGGATCAAGGGTCCTTGAGAGGGGAAACACCATATATTTT
TRBV7-6	TRBJ1-6	.	.	CASSFGTAENSPLHF	TGTGCCAGCAGCTTTGGAACAGCCGAGAATTCACCCCTCCACTTT
TRBV11-2	TRBJ1-2	.	few	CASSLGNIDHPGGDRGYTF	TGTGCCAGCAGCTTAGGGAATATCGACCACCCGGGGGGGGATCGTGGCTACACCTTC
TRBV4-1	TRBJ1-4	.	.	CASSQDRSQPEKLFF	TGCGCCAGCAGCCAAGATCGGTCCCAGCCAGAAAAACTGTTTTTT
TRBV5-1	TRBJ2-7	.	.	CASSRAGSSYEQYF	TGCGCCAGCAGCAGGGCGGGCAGCTCCTACGAGCAGTACTTC
TRBV3-1/TRBV3-2	TRBJ2-7	TRBD2	.	CATGRVREGRNEQYF	TGTGCCACCGGCCGGGTCCGGGAGGGGCGGAACGAGCAGTACTTC
TRBV7-9	TRBJ1-2	TRBD1	.	CASSRGQGILGYTF	TGTGCCAGCAGCCGGGGACAGGGTATCCTCGGCTACACCTTC
TRBV11-2	TRBJ2-1	.	.	CASSPQRYNEQFF	TGTGCCAGCAGCCCCCAGCGGTACAATGAGCAGTTCTTC
TRBV28	TRBJ2-1	TRBD1	.	CASSPAGTGSRTGQFF	TGTGCCAGCAGCCCAGCCGGGACAGGGAGTCGAACAGGGCAGTTCTTC
TRBV7-9	TRBJ1-1	.	.	CASSPTRQANTEAFF	TGTGCCAGCAGCCCTACACGACAGGCGAACACTGAAGCTTTCTTT
TRBV29-1	TRBJ1-2	.	once	CSVLLQESHGYTF	TGCAGCGTTCTCCTACAGGAGTCCCATGGCTACACCTTC
TRBV5-4	TRBJ2-1	TRBD1	.	CASTYGHRTGNNEQFF	TGTGCCAGCACGTATGGTCATCGGACAGGGAACAATGAGCAGTTCTTC
TRBV28	TRBJ2-4	.	.	CASSRTRVELLAKNIQYF	TGTGCCAGCAGCCGTACGCGGGTAGAACTACTAGCCAAAAACATTCAGTACTTC
TRBV4-1	TRBJ1-5	.	.	CASSQALWVSNQPQHF	TGCGCCAGCAGCCAAGCCCTTTGGGTAAGCAATCAGCCCCAGCATTTT
TRBV6-7	TRBJ2-4	.	.	CPPYSVKNIQYF	TGTCCTCCTTATTCGGTCAAAAACATTCAGTACTTC
TRBV19	TRBJ1-1	TRBD1	.	CASRTGGVRAFF	TGTGCCAGTCGGACAGGAGGGGTGAGAGCTTTCTTT
TRBV10-3	TRBJ1-1	.	.	CAINQGFLPLNTEAFF	TGTGCCATCAACCAGGGGTTTCTACCCCTGAACACTGAAGCTTTCTTT
TRBV27	TRBJ1-5	.	.	CASSWAGESNQPQHF	TGTGCCAGCAGTTGGGCCGGGGAAAGCAATCAGCCCCAGCATTTT
TRBV27	TRBJ2-1	.	.	CASSLSKYGGGYNEQFF	TGTGCCAGCAGTTTATCGAAATACGGGGGCGGCTACAATGAGCAGTTCTTC
TRBV27	TRBJ1-6	.	.	CASSLNNSPLHF	TGTGCCAGCAGTCTCAATAATTCACCCCTCCACTTT
TRBV3-1/TRBV3-2	TRBJ1-5	.	.	CASAGQGNQPQHF	TGTGCCAGCGCCGGGCAGGGGAACCAGCCCCAGCATTTT
TRBV4-1	TRBJ1-2	.	.	CASSQAGQGSGYTF	TGCGCCAGCAGCCAAGCCGGGCAGGGTAGTGGCTACACCTTC
TRBV3-1/TRBV3-2	TRBJ1-2	.	.	CASSPSGPIGGYTF	TGTGCCAGCAGCCCCTCTGGACCGATTGGGGGCTACACCTTC
TRBV5-1	TRBJ2-5	TRBD1	.	CASSKQGASGETQYF	TGCGCCAGCAGCAAACAGGGGGCGTCAGGAGAGACCCAGTACTTC
TRBV7-3	TRBJ2-5	.	once	CASSPGVQFQTQYF	TGTGCCAGCAGCCCGGGGGTCCAATTTCAGACCCAGTACTTC
TRBV5-1	TRBJ1-1	.	.	CASSYLEGRLNTEAFF	TGCGCCAGCAGCTATTTAGAGGGACGGTTGAACACTGAAGCTTTCTTT
TRBV4-1	TRBJ1-2	TRBD1	.	CASSQVSGGPDYGYTF	TGCGCCAGCAGCCAAGTATCAGGGGGGCCGGACTATGGCTACACCTTC
TRBV27	TRBJ1-3	.	once	CASKGQSSGNTIYF	TGTGCCAGCAAAGGACAGAGCTCTGGAAACACCATATATTTT
TRBV3-1/TRBV3-2	TRBJ2-7	.	.	CASSQEWRQQYF	TGTGCCAGCAGCCAGGAGTGGAGGCAGCAGTACTTC
TRBV19	TRBJ1-2	.	.	CASRTPTNYGYTF	TGTGCCAGCAGGACACCTACTAACTATGGCTACACCTTC
TRBV6-5	TRBJ2-7	.	.	CASRPGWSSYEQYF	TGTGCCAGCAGGCCGGGATGGAGCTCCTACGAGCAGTACTTC
TRBV7-8	TRBJ1-6	.	.	CASSPDKPPLHF	TGTGCCAGCAGCCCGGACAAACCACCCCTCCACTTT
TRBV7-2	TRBJ2-1	.	.	CASSLIALGEQFF	TGTGCCAGCAGCTTAATCGCTCTAGGTGAGCAGTTCTTC